This TCR beta chain was recovered during a study of human T cells and chemical hapten exposure. Time point denoted: patch test 2, 6 weeks after DPC sensitization. Sample treatment: therapeutic diphenylcyclopropenone sensitization with weekly scalp DPC. About this clonotype: An end of the junction differs from the germline gene, which may be a read error.

TCRdb ran MiXCR on the RACE reads and lists one entry per CDR3 protein. The sample lists around 75,000 distinct CDR3 sequences, over 9% occurring once. This CDR3 comprises 14 residues. The chain employs TRBV12-3 or TRBV12-4 and TRBJ1-2; 9 nucleotides line up with TRBD1. The TCR originated in a woman aged 50 to 60 with alopecia areata. Some clones in this sample may be carry-over from other donors' samples. The sequencing here drew on whole blood, taken in connection with sensitization to the hapten diphenylcyclopropenone (DPC). DNA of the CDR3: TGTGTCAGCAAGCCGGGACAGGGAGGATATGGCTACACCTTC. Residues: CVSKPGQGGYGYTF.